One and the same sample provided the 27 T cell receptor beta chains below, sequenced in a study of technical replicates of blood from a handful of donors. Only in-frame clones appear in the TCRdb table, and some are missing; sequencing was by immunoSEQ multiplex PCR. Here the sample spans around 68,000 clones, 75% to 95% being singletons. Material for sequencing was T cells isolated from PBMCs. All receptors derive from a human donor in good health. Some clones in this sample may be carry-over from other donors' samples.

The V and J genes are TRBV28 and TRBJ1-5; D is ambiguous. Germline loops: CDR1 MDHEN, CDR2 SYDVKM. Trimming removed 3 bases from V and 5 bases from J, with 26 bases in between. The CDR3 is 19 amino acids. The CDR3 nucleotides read TGTGCCAGCAGTTTCGTCCTCCGCCTAGATCTTCGAGTGGATCAGCCCCAGCATTTT. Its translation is CASSFVLRLDLRVDQPQHF.

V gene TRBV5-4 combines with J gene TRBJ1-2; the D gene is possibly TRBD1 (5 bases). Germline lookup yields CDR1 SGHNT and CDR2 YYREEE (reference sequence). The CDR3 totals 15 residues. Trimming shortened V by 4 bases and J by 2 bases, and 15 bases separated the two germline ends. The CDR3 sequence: CASSVGGGTNYGYTF. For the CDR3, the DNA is TGTGCCAGCAGCGTGGGGGGAGGGACCAACTATGGCTACACCTTC.

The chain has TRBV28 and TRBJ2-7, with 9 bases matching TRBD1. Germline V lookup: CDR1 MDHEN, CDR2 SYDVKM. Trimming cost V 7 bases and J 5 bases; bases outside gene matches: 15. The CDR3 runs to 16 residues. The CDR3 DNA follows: TGTGCCAGCATCCAAGGACCGGGACAGGGTGGGGACGAGCAGTACTTC. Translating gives CASIQGPGQGGDEQYF.

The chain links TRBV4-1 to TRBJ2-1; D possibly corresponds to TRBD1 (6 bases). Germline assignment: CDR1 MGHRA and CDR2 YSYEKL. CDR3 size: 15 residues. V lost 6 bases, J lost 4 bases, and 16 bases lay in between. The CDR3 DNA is TGCGCCAGCAGTAAAGAGGGACACGGATACAATGAGCAGTTCTTC. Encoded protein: CASSKEGHGYNEQFF.

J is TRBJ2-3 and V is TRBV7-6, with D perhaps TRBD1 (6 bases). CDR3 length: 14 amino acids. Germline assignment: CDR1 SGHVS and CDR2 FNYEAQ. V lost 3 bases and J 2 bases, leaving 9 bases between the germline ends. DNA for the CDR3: TGTGCCAGCAGCTTGGGACAAAACACAGATACGCAGTATTTT. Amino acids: CASSLGQNTDTQYF.

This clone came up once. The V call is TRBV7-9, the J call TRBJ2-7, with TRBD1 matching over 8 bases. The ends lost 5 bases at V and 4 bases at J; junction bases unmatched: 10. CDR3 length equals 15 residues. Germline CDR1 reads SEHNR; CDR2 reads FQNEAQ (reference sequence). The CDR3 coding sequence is TGTGCCAGCAGCGTCGGACAGGGAATTCTGTACGAGCAGTACTTC. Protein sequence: CASSVGQGILYEQYF.

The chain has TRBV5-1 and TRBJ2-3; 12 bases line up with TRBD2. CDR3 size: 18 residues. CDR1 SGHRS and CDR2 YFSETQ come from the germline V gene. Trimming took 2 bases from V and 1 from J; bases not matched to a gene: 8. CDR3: CASSFGLAGSLGTDTQYF. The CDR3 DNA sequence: TGCGCCAGCAGCTTCGGACTAGCGGGGTCCCTTGGCACAGATACGCAGTATTTT.

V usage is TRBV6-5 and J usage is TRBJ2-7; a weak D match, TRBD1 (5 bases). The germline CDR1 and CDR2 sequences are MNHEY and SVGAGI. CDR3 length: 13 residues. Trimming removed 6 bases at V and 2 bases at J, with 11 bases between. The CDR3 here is CASSPYRTYEQYF. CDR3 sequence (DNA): TGTGCCAGCAGCCCCTACAGGACCTACGAGCAGTACTTC.

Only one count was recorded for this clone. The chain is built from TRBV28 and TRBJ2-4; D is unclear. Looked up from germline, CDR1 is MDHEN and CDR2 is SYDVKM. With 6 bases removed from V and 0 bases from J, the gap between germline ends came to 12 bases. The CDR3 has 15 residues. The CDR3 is CASSSPTVAKNIQYF. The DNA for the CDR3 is TGTGCCAGCAGCTCACCGACTGTAGCCAAAAACATTCAGTACTTC.

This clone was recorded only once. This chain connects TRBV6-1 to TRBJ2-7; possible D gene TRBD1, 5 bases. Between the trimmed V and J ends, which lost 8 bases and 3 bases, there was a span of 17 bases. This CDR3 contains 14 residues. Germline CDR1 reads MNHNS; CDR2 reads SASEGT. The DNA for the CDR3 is TGTGCCAGCCAGAAACAGGAAAGGGGCTACGAGCAGTACTTC. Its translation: CASQKQERGYEQYF.

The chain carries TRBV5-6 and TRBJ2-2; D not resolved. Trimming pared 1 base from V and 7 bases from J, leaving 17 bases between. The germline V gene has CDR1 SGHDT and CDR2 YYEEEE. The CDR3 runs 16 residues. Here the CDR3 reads CASSLWAGPSNGELFF. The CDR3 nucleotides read TGTGCCAGCAGCTTGTGGGCCGGCCCCTCTAACGGGGAGCTGTTTTTT.

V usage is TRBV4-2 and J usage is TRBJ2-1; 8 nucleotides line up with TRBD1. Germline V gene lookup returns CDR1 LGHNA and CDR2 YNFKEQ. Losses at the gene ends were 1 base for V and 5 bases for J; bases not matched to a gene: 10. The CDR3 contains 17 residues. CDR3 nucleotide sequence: TGTGCCAGCAGCCAAGTCCGCCTCTCGACAGGGGACAATGAGCAGTTCTTC. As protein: CASSQVRLSTGDNEQFF.

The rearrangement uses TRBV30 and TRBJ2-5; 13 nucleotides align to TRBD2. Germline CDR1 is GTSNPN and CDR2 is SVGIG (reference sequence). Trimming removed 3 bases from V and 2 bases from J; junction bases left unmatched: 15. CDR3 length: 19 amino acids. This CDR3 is CAWSRSLAGGPGAQETQYF. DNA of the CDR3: TGTGCCTGGAGCCGCTCACTAGCGGGGGGGCCGGGCGCACAAGAGACCCAGTACTTC. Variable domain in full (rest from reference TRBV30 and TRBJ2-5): SQTIHQWPATLVQPVGSPLSLECTVEGTSNPNLYWYRQAAGRGLQLLFYSVGIGQISSEVPQNLSASRPQDRQFILSSKKLLLSDSGFYLCAWSRSLAGGPGAQETQYFGPGTRLLVL.

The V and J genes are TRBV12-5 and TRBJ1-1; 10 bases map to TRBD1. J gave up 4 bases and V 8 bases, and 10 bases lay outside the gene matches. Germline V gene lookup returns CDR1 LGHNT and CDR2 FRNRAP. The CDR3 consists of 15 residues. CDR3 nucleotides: TGTGCTAGTCAAAGACAGGGGGCGATCTCCACTGAAGCTTTCTTT. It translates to CASQRQGAISTEAFF. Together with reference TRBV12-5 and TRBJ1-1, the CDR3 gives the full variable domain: DARVTQTPRHKVTEMGQEVTMRCQPILGHNTVFWYRQTMMQGLELLAYFRNRAPLDDSGMPKDRFSAEMPDATLATLKIQPSEPRDSAVYFCASQRQGAISTEAFFGQGTRLTVV.

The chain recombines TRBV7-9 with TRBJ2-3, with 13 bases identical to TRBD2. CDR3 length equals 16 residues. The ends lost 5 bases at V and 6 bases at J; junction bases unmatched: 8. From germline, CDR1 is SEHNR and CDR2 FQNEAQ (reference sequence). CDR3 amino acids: CASSGALAGGRDTQYF. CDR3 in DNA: TGTGCCAGCAGCGGCGCACTAGCGGGGGGGCGGGATACGCAGTATTTT.

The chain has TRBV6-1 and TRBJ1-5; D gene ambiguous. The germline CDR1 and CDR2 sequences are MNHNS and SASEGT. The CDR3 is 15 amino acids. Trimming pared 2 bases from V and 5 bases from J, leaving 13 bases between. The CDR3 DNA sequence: TGTGCCAGCAGTGAAAGTGGGCAGCAATATCAGCCCCAGCATTTT. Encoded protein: CASSESGQQYQPQHF.

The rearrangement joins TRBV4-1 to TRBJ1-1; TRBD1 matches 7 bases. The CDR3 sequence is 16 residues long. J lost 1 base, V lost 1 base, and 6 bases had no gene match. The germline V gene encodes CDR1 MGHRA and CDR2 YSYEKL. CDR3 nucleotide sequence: TGCGCCAGCAGCCAAGCTACCGGGACAGAGAACACTGAAGCTTTCTTT. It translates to CASSQATGTENTEAFF.

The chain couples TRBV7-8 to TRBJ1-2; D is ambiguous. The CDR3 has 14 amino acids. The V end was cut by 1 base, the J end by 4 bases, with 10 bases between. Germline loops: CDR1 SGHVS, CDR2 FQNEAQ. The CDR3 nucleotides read TGTGCCAGCAGCTTAGGCCAGAACATCTATGGCTACACCTTC. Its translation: CASSLGQNIYGYTF.

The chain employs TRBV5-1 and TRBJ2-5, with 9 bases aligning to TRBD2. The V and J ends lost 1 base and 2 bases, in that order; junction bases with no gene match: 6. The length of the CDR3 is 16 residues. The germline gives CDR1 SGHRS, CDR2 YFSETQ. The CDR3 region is CASSLRVAGVQETQYF. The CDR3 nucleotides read TGCGCCAGCAGCTTGAGGGTAGCGGGAGTTCAAGAGACCCAGTACTTC.

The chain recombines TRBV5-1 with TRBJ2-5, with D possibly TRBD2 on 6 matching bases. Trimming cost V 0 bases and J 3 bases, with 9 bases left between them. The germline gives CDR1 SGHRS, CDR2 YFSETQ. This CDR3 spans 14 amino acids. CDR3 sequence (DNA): TGCGCCAGCAGCTTGGAAGGGACTGAAGAGACCCAGTACTTC. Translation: CASSLEGTEETQYF.

The CDR3 DNA reads as TGCGCCAGCAGCCAAAATAGCGGGGCCTACAATGAGCAGTTCTTC. It yields the protein CASSQNSGAYNEQFF. This chain links TRBV4-1 with TRBJ2-1; 8 positions match TRBD2. J lost 2 bases, V lost 2 bases, and 2 bases had no gene match. The CDR3 covers 15 residues. CDR1 and CDR2 from the germline V gene are MGHRA and YSYEKL.

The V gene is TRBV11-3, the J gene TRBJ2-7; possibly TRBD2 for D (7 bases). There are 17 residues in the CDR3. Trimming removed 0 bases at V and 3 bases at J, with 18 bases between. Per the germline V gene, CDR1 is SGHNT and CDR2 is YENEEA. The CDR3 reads CASSLDGGGTRGYEQYF. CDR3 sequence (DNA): TGTGCCAGCAGCTTAGATGGGGGAGGGACAAGGGGCTACGAGCAGTACTTC.

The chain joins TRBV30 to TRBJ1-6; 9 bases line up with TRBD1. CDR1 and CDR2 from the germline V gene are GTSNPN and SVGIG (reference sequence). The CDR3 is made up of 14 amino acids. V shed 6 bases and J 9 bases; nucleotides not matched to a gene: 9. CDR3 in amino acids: CACSLTGGGSPLHF. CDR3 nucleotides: TGTGCCTGCTCACTAACAGGGGGCGGTTCACCCCTCCACTTT.

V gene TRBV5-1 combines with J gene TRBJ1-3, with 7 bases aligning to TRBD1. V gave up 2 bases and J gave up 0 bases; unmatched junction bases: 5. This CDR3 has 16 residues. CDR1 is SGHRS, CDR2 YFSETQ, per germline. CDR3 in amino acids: CASSLGGSTSGNTIYF. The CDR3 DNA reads TGCGCCAGCAGCTTAGGGGGCTCTACCTCTGGAAACACCATATATTTT.

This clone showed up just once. The CDR3: CASSRTSGEVEQYF. Here the CDR3 DNA reads TGTGCCAGCAGCCGGACTAGCGGGGAAGTCGAGCAGTACTTC. The rearrangement joins TRBV7-9 to TRBJ2-7, with 12 nucleotides matching TRBD2. V was pared by 5 bases and J by 6 bases, with 5 bases of the junction left unmatched. Germline CDR1 is SEHNR and CDR2 is FQNEAQ (reference sequence). The CDR3 extends over 14 amino acids.

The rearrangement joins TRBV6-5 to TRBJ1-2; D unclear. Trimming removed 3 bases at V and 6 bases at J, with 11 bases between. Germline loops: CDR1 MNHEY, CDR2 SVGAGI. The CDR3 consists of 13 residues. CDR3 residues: CASSYRGNHGYTF. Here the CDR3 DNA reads TGTGCCAGCAGTTATAGAGGGAACCATGGCTACACCTTC.

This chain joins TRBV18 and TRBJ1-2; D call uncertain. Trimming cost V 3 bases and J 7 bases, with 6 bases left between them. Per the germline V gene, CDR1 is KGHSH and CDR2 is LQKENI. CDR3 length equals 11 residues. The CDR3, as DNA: TGTGCCAGCTCACCGGGCCTTGGCTACACCTTC. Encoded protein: CASSPGLGYTF.